This section outlines one T cell receptor (beta chain) sequence together with its context. The data stem from a study of cytomegalovirus exposure and HLA in healthy donors. The V end was cut by 4 bases, the J end by 2 bases, with 19 bases between. This CDR3 comprises 16 residues. The germline CDR1 and CDR2 sequences are SGHRS and YFSETQ. Vbeta (60) and Jbeta (13) primers were used in the PCR. Method: immunoSEQ multiplex PCR; TCRdb's copy keeps in-frame clones and lacks some. The table records around 110,000 clones, around 75% of them present only once. This clonotype was sampled from a young woman in good health and CMV-seronegative. Sequenced: PBMCs. This rearrangement joins TRBV5-1 to TRBJ2-7; D is perhaps TRBD1 (7 bases). The CDR3 DNA reads as TGCGCCAGCAGCCCGGCGGAGGGGGCTACAGCCTACGAGCAGTACTTC. It specifies CASSPAEGATAYEQYF.